This T cell receptor beta chain was recovered during a study of T-cell memory formation after mild COVID-19. The table lists this clonotype with a few counts. This CDR3 comprises 15 residues. V shed 4 bases, J shed 5 bases, and the junction held 5 bases outside the gene matches. Germline CDR1 and CDR2: SEHNR and FQNEAQ (reference sequence). Employing constant-segment primers, 5'RACE generated TCR alpha and TCR beta cDNA libraries bearing sample barcodes and UMIs. TCRdb passed the 5' RACE reads through MiXCR, listing each CDR3 protein once. The sample lists 530,000 or so distinct CDR3 sequences, roughly 17% occurring once.

Sequences were obtained from PBMCs or a T cell subset sorted from them (not recorded which). The chain couples TRBV7-9 to TRBJ2-2, with 9 bases aligning to TRBD1. This clonotype originated in an adult woman who had mild COVID-19 (a few samples of this study predate the infection). Cell type and time point are not known. CDR3 bases: TGTGCCAGCAGCTGGGGGACAGGGCCAACCGGGGAGCTGTTTTTT. Amino acids: CASSWGTGPTGELFF.